Presented here are 17 T cell receptor beta chains from one specimen sequenced in a study of human T cells and chemical hapten exposure. Time point reported: patch test 1, 2 weeks after DPC sensitization. Documented treatment: therapeutic diphenylcyclopropenone sensitization with weekly scalp DPC. TCRdb reprocessed the RACE reads via MiXCR and lists one record per CDR3 protein. This sample has 300,000 to 450,000 distinct CDR3 sequences; 4.8% occur once, and the top ten carry approximately 2.5%. Material: whole blood, obtained in connection with sensitization to the hapten diphenylcyclopropenone (DPC). The receptors were gathered from a woman in her fifties or sixties with alopecia areata. Some clones in this sample may be carry-over from other donors' samples.

This clonotype was seen ten or more times. The genes are TRBV11-2 and TRBJ2-7; D may correspond to TRBD1 or TRBD2 (5 bases each). Deletions cut 5 bases from V and 2 bases from J, with 13 bases between. The germline CDR1 and CDR2 sequences are SGHAT and FQNNGV. The CDR3 has 14 residues. CDR3 in DNA: TGTGCCAGCAGCCAAAGGGACGGGGCCTACGAGCAGTACTTC. It yields the protein CASSQRDGAYEQYF. Looking up the rest from reference TRBV11-2 and TRBJ2-7 gives the full variable domain: EAGVAQSPRYKIIEKRQSVAFWCNPISGHATLYWYQQILGQGPKLLIQFQNNGVVDDSQLPKDRFSAERLKGVDSTLKIQPAKLEDSAVYLCASSQRDGAYEQYFGPGTRLTVT.

The sample holds many counts of this clonotype. This chain links TRBV3-1 with TRBJ2-5; TRBD2 agrees at 10 bases. CDR3 length: 17 residues. The ends lost 6 bases at V and 3 bases at J; junction bases unmatched: 13. Germline CDR1 LGHDT, CDR2 YNNKEL (reference sequence). CDR3 loop: CASSPTPTSGTKETQYF. DNA of the CDR3: TGTGCCAGCAGTCCTACTCCAACTAGCGGGACAAAAGAGACCCAGTACTTC.

This clonotype was observed many times. The V gene is TRBV12-3 or TRBV12-4, the J gene TRBJ2-5, with 13 bases identical to TRBD2. The CDR3 runs 15 residues. The V segment lost 6 bases and the J segment 10 bases; nucleotides outside the gene matches: 11. CDR3 coding DNA: TGTGCCAGCAGGTCTGGGACTAGCGGGAAAGGGGACCAGTACTTC. It codes for CASRSGTSGKGDQYF.

There are many counts of this clonotype. The chain employs TRBV4-2 and TRBJ1-3; D not certain. The V gene lost 0 bases and the J gene lost 6 bases, with 6 bases spanning the gap. The CDR3 is 13 amino acids. Germline V gene sequence: CDR1 LGHNA, CDR2 YNFKEQ. CDR3 amino acids: CASSQDGVNTIYF. The CDR3 DNA follows: TGTGCCAGCAGCCAAGATGGGGTAAACACCATATATTTT.

This clonotype was detected many times. This chain connects TRBV2 to TRBJ1-2; the D gene is possibly TRBD1 (5 bases). Germline V gene sequence: CDR1 SNHLY, CDR2 FYNNEI. The CDR3 sequence is 14 residues long. The ends were cut back, 10 bases at V and 2 bases at J, with 17 bases in the middle. Here the CDR3 DNA reads TGTGCCACAGGACCGGACAAGATAAACTATGGCTACACCTTC. As protein: CATGPDKINYGYTF.

At least ten counts were recorded for this clonotype. The rearrangement links TRBV9 to TRBJ2-7; no definite D call. Germline loops: CDR1 SGDLS, CDR2 YYNGEE. This CDR3 contains 16 residues. V was pared by 3 bases and J by 2 bases, with 18 bases between. CDR3 sequence: CASSAPPTVHTYEQYF. The CDR3 DNA is TGTGCCAGCAGCGCCCCACCCACAGTTCATACCTACGAGCAGTACTTC.

This clonotype was counted ten times or more. The CDR3 coding sequence is TGTGCCAGCTCACCCCAGGCAGGGACTTCCAATCAGCCCCAGCATTTT. Translation: CASSPQAGTSNQPQHF. V and J are TRBV18 and TRBJ1-5, with D perhaps TRBD1 (5 bases). V lost 3 bases to trimming and J lost 3 bases, with 15 bases between them. In germline, CDR1 is KGHSH, CDR2 LQKENI. This CDR3 comprises 16 residues.

This clonotype was recorded a few times. The CDR3 spells CASSGGGDEQFF. DNA of the CDR3: TGTGCCAGTTCGGGGGGAGGGGATGAGCAGTTCTTC. The chain carries TRBV19 and TRBJ2-1; 7 bases map to TRBD2. CDR1 and CDR2 (germline): LNHDA, SQIVND (reference sequence). The CDR3 contains 12 residues. The V segment lost 8 bases and the J segment 8 bases; nucleotides outside the gene matches: 6.

This clonotype showed up many times. The chain is built from TRBV6-5 and TRBJ1-1, with a possible D match to TRBD1 (6 bases). CDR3 size: 16 residues. Germline lookup yields CDR1 MNHEY and CDR2 SVGAGI. Between the trimmed V and J ends, which lost 2 bases and 6 bases, there was a span of 19 bases. DNA of the CDR3: TGTGCCAGCAGTTACGATGGGGGCACAATGACGGCTGAAGCTTTCTTT. Protein sequence: CASSYDGGTMTAEAFF.

This clonotype showed up just a few times. The chain uses TRBV9 and TRBJ2-1, with D perhaps matching TRBD1 or TRBD2 (7 bases each). V gave up 4 bases and J gave up 7 bases, with 18 bases separating them. This CDR3 comprises 15 residues. The germline V gene encodes CDR1 SGDLS and CDR2 YYNGEE. CDR3 sequence: CASSLQGGGGNEQFF. For the CDR3, the DNA is TGTGCCAGCAGCCTCCAGGGGGGAGGGGGAAATGAGCAGTTCTTC.

J is TRBJ1-2 and V is TRBV11-2; no reliable D call. This CDR3 spans 14 amino acids. Between the trimmed V and J ends, which lost 1 base and 2 bases, there was a span of 8 bases. Germline V lookup: CDR1 SGHAT, CDR2 FQNNGV. The CDR3 loop is CASSLVQTNYGYTF. DNA for the CDR3: TGTGCCAGCAGCTTAGTCCAAACCAACTATGGCTACACCTTC.

The table lists this clonotype with a few counts. This chain uses TRBV12-3 or TRBV12-4 with TRBJ1-6; possibly TRBD1 for D (6 bases). The CDR3 is 17 amino acids. Deletions cut 2 bases from V and 10 bases from J, with 21 bases between. The CDR3 region has the DNA TGTGCCAGCAGTTTACGGAGGGGGGGTGGACGAAGCTCACCCCTCCACTTT. It specifies CASSLRRGGGRSSPLHF.

This clonotype was detected ten times or more. V usage is TRBV13 and J usage is TRBJ2-1; 14 bases agree with TRBD2. The length of the CDR3 is 17 residues. Germline CDR1 is PRHDT and CDR2 is FYEKMQ (reference sequence). Losses at the gene ends were 5 bases for V and 7 bases for J; bases not matched to a gene: 10. This chain's CDR3 is CASSELPGTSGSNEQFF. In DNA form, the CDR3 reads TGTGCCAGCAGCGAATTACCCGGGACTAGCGGGAGTAATGAGCAGTTCTTC.

Turning to this clonotype: The junction shows a germline mismatch at one end, possibly a read error. The J gene is TRBJ2-3, the V gene TRBV9, with a possible D match to TRBD1 (5 bases). Germline CDR1 SGDLS, CDR2 YYNGEE. There are 13 residues in the CDR3. For the CDR3, the DNA is TGTGCCAGCAGCGAGGGGATTCCAGATATGCAGTATTTT. Encoded protein: CASSEGIPDMQYF.

This clonotype was observed at least ten times. The CDR3, as DNA: TGCAGCGTTGAAGTGGGGGGATCCTACGAGCAGTACTTC. Its translation is CSVEVGGSYEQYF. The chain recombines TRBV29-1 with TRBJ2-7; D possibly corresponds to TRBD2 (6 bases). With 1 base removed from V and 1 base from J, the gap between germline ends came to 8 bases. This CDR3 has 13 residues. Germline assignment: CDR1 SQVTM and CDR2 ANQGSEA.

At least ten counts were recorded for this clonotype. The chain combines TRBV29-1 with TRBJ2-2, with D unresolved. This CDR3 spans 11 amino acids. Trimming took off 5 bases at V and 1 base at J, with 2 bases between the two ends. Germline V lookup: CDR1 SQVTM, CDR2 ANQGSEA. The CDR3 here is CSVMNTGELFF. The CDR3 bases are TGCAGCGTTATGAACACCGGGGAGCTGTTTTTT.

This chain uses TRBV7-2 with TRBJ2-3, with TRBD2 matching over 16 bases. V gave up 3 bases and J gave up 5 bases; unmatched junction bases: 14. Germline loops: CDR1 SGHTA, CDR2 FQGNSA. The CDR3 is made up of 20 amino acids. CDR3 residues: CASSLSGTGTSGRARDTQYF. The CDR3 nucleotides read TGTGCCAGCAGCTTGAGTGGGACCGGGACTAGCGGGAGGGCAAGAGATACGCAGTATTTT.